The 29 T cell receptor beta chains presented below share a single source sample, sequenced in a study of cytotoxic CD8 clonotypes in ibrutinib-treated CLL. Clones were read by immunoSEQ multiplex PCR, and TCRdb kept only the in-frame ones, dropping some. The table shows 150,000 to 200,000 clones, with around 72% occurring only once. The input for sequencing was PBMCs, taken after 24 months of ibrutinib treatment. All receptors come from a human donor with chronic lymphocytic leukemia.

V gene TRBV28 combines with J gene TRBJ1-5; 9 positions agree with TRBD1. This CDR3 spans 16 amino acids. Germline V CDR1 and CDR2: MDHEN, SYDVKM. With V trimmed by 2 bases and J by 4 bases, 6 bases remained unmatched. Written as DNA, the CDR3 is TGTGCCAGCAGTTTACTCGGACAGGGGAAGAATCAGCCCCAGCATTTT. Residues: CASSLLGQGKNQPQHF.

The genes are TRBV4-1 and TRBJ1-3, with TRBD1 as a possible D gene (6 bases). V lost 6 bases, J lost 7 bases, and 19 bases lay in between. The germline CDR1 and CDR2 sequences are MGHRA and YSYEKL. CDR3 length equals 15 residues. CDR3 bases: TGCGCCAGCAGAGCCAGCAGCCAAGGGGGTAACACCATATATTTT. This gives the protein CASRASSQGGNTIYF.

J is TRBJ2-3 and V is TRBV12-5, with D possibly TRBD2 on 6 matching bases. From germline, CDR1 is LGHNT and CDR2 FRNRAP. V was pared by 1 base and J by 2 bases, with 10 bases between. This CDR3 comprises 15 residues. For the CDR3, the DNA is TGTGCTAGTGGTTTGGCCTGGACTAACACAGATACGCAGTATTTT. It yields the protein CASGLAWTNTDTQYF.

This chain connects TRBV2 to TRBJ2-5; the match to TRBD2 covers 7 bases. The CDR3 runs 14 residues. Germline V CDR1 and CDR2: SNHLY, FYNNEI. V lost 8 bases to trimming and J lost 2 bases; unmatched junction nucleotides: 8. CDR3 nucleotides: TGTGCCAGCCAGACTAGCCCTGCGCAAGAGACCCAGTACTTC. Protein sequence: CASQTSPAQETQYF.

This chain links TRBV5-1 with TRBJ2-7; possibly TRBD1 for D (6 bases). Germline values: CDR1 SGHRS, CDR2 YFSETQ. V was cut by 5 bases and J by 7 bases, with 19 bases left in between. The CDR3 is made up of 14 amino acids. The CDR3 DNA sequence: TGCGCCAGCAGTCCCGGGACACCCTCCTGGGAGCAGTACTTC. Translation: CASSPGTPSWEQYF.

This clone appeared a few times. This chain joins TRBV9 and TRBJ1-2; D remains ambiguous. V lost 0 bases and J lost 0, with 3 bases in between. Germline CDR1 SGDLS, CDR2 YYNGEE. CDR3 length: 13 residues. The CDR3 DNA reads TGTGCCAGCAGCGTAGTAGCTAACTATGGCTACACCTTC. Translated: CASSVVANYGYTF.

V and J are TRBV28 and TRBJ2-5, with unresolved D. Germline CDR1 MDHEN, CDR2 SYDVKM. V was pared by 5 bases and J by 5 bases, with 12 bases between. There are 13 residues in the CDR3. In nucleotides, the CDR3 is TGTGCCAGCAGTCGGAGCCCCGTGGAGACCCAGTACTTC. It yields the protein CASSRSPVETQYF. The full variable domain, with the rest looked up from reference TRBV28 and TRBJ2-5, is DVKVTQSSRYLVKRTGEKVFLECVQDMDHENMFWYRQDPGLGLRLIYFSYDVKMKEKGDIPEGYSVSREKKERFSLILESASTNQTSMYLCASSRSPVETQYFGPGTRLLVL.

This chain connects TRBV30 to TRBJ2-3, with 7 positions matching TRBD1. This CDR3 contains 13 residues. Germline CDR1 GTSNPN, CDR2 SVGIG (reference sequence). V shed 0 bases and J 4 bases; nucleotides not matched to a gene: 1. In DNA, the CDR3 is TGTGCCTGGAGTGTAAGGGGGCCAGATACGCAGTATTTT. It codes for CAWSVRGPDTQYF.

This clone was counted between two and nine times. V and J are TRBV7-9 and TRBJ2-1; 12 positions agree with TRBD2. The V segment lost 1 base and the J segment 12 bases; nucleotides outside the gene matches: 10. Germline V gene sequence: CDR1 SEHNR, CDR2 FQNEAQ (reference sequence). The CDR3 length is 16 residues. The CDR3 loop is CASSLGALAGGPLQFF. The CDR3 coding sequence is TGTGCCAGCAGCTTAGGGGCGCTAGCGGGAGGGCCCTTGCAGTTCTTC.

V gene TRBV16 combines with J gene TRBJ2-1; 9 nucleotides align to TRBD2. Looked up from germline, CDR1 is KGHSY and CDR2 is FQNENV. After removal of 1 base from V and 7 bases from J, the junction contained 5 bases not matched to a gene. This CDR3 region has 15 residues. CDR3 nucleotides: TGTGCCAGCAGCCAATATGCGGGAGGGTCGAATGAGCAGTTCTTC. The encoded protein is CASSQYAGGSNEQFF.

The J gene is TRBJ2-1, the V gene TRBV5-4, with D unclear. Germline V lookup: CDR1 SGHNT, CDR2 YYREEE (reference sequence). V was clipped by 2 bases and J by 3 bases, with 6 bases between them. The CDR3 is made up of 13 amino acids. This CDR3 is CASSFTSYNEQFF. In nucleotides, the CDR3 is TGTGCCAGCAGCTTTACCAGCTACAATGAGCAGTTCTTC.

J is TRBJ2-7 and V is TRBV5-1, with no clear D. V dropped 2 bases and J dropped 2 bases, with 8 bases sitting between them. Germline V lookup: CDR1 SGHRS, CDR2 YFSETQ. The CDR3 is made up of 13 amino acids. The CDR3 is CASSFGKAYEQYF. The CDR3 DNA sequence: TGCGCCAGCAGCTTTGGGAAAGCCTACGAGCAGTACTTC.

The rearrangement joins TRBV15 to TRBJ1-1, with D tentatively TRBD1 (5 bases). The germline V gene has CDR1 LNHNV and CDR2 YYDKDF (reference sequence). This CDR3 comprises 11 residues. Trimming pared 1 base from V and 14 bases from J, leaving 11 bases between. In DNA, the CDR3 is TGTGCCACCAGCAGAGGGTATGAGGGGTTCTTT. The encoded protein is CATSRGYEGFF.

The chain recombines TRBV4-2 with TRBJ1-2; D is perhaps TRBD1 (6 bases). Germline V lookup: CDR1 LGHNA, CDR2 YNFKEQ. Trimming removed 4 bases from V and 4 bases from J, with 16 bases in between. The CDR3 has 15 residues. The CDR3 sequence: CASSPSTGPGYGYTF. The CDR3 DNA reads TGTGCCAGCAGCCCTAGTACAGGGCCGGGCTATGGCTACACCTTC.

The gene calls are TRBV5-4 and TRBJ1-1; D gene unclear. The germline CDR1 and CDR2 sequences are SGHNT and YYREEE (reference sequence). This CDR3 is 16 amino acids long. The ends were cut back, 4 bases at V and 2 bases at J, with 18 bases in the middle. Written as DNA, the CDR3 is TGTGCCAGCAGCGCACCCCCGACTCAAGATAACACTGAAGCTTTCTTT. Its protein product is CASSAPPTQDNTEAFF.

The V and J genes are TRBV2 and TRBJ2-5; D gene unclear. The CDR3 totals 14 residues. Germline V CDR1 and CDR2: SNHLY, FYNNEI. Trimming shortened V by 8 bases and J by 4 bases, and 17 bases separated the two germline ends. CDR3 amino acids: CASSISQAAETQYF. In DNA, the CDR3 is TGTGCCAGCTCCATCAGCCAGGCGGCAGAGACCCAGTACTTC.

The chain is built from TRBV21-1 and TRBJ2-7. TRBV21-1 is tagged as a pseudogene. CDR3 size: 18 residues. This CDR3 is CASSKVGSWWNQTYEQYF. The CDR3 region has the DNA TGTGCCAGCAGCAAAGTTGGGTCTTGGTGGAACCAAACCTACGAGCAGTACTTC.

This clone was detected a few times. The chain uses TRBV29-1 and TRBJ1-2; D remains ambiguous. The germline CDR1 and CDR2 sequences are SQVTM and ANQGSEA. The CDR3 is 13 residues long. Deletions cut 7 bases from V and 4 bases from J, with 16 bases between. The CDR3: CSAGDGIGYGYTF. DNA of the CDR3: TGCAGCGCTGGCGACGGGATTGGCTATGGCTACACCTTC. Supplemented by reference TRBV29-1 and TRBJ1-2, the full variable domain reads SAVISQKPSRDICQRGTSLTIQCQVDSQVTMMFWYRQQPGQSLTLIATANQGSEATYESGFVIDKFPISRPNLTFSTLTVSNMSPEDSSIYLCSAGDGIGYGYTFGSGTRLTVV.

This chain joins TRBV7-2 and TRBJ2-3; 10 bases agree with TRBD2. CDR1 SGHTA and CDR2 FQGNSA come from the germline V gene. Trimming cost V 5 bases and J 0 bases; bases outside gene matches: 8. This CDR3 spans 17 amino acids. The CDR3 sequence: CASSHSGRRSSTDTQYF. For the CDR3, the DNA is TGTGCCAGCAGCCATAGCGGGAGGAGGTCTAGCACAGATACGCAGTATTTT.

V and J are TRBV9 and TRBJ2-4, with 10 bases that match TRBD2. V dropped 0 bases and J dropped 5; count of bases not matched to a gene: 8. The CDR3 loop spans 17 amino acids. The germline V gene has CDR1 SGDLS and CDR2 YYNGEE. CDR3 protein: CASSVAGSGRSQNIQYF. In nucleotides, the CDR3 is TGTGCCAGCAGCGTAGCGGGTAGCGGGAGGTCCCAAAACATTCAGTACTTC.

This clone was detected only a few times. The chain has TRBV5-1 and TRBJ2-3; no reliable D call. The CDR3 runs 15 residues. Germline CDR1 and CDR2: SGHRS and YFSETQ. V was pared by 0 bases and J by 1 base, with 9 bases between. CDR3 nucleotide sequence: TGCGCCAGCAGCTTGGATCTGGGCGGCACAGATACGCAGTATTTT. Residues: CASSLDLGGTDTQYF.

This clone occurred a few times. The chain recombines TRBV5-4 with TRBJ2-3; D perhaps matches TRBD2 (5 bases). This CDR3 has 13 residues. Per germline, CDR1 SGHNT and CDR2 YYREEE (reference sequence). V lost 10 bases, J lost 2 bases, and 14 bases lay in between. The CDR3 protein is CAYRTGVTDTQYF. CDR3 DNA sequence: TGTGCCTACCGAACCGGGGTCACAGATACGCAGTATTTT.

This clone was picked up a small number of times. The genes are TRBV7-6 and TRBJ2-2, with no clear D. This CDR3 is 14 amino acids long. Germline lookup yields CDR1 SGHVS and CDR2 FNYEAQ. The germline V and J ends were trimmed by 5 bases and 0 bases, with 7 bases remaining between them. CDR3 loop: CASSLTTNTGELFF. The CDR3 nucleotides read TGTGCCAGCAGCCTGACAACGAACACCGGGGAGCTGTTTTTT.

The chain links TRBV30 to TRBJ2-6; no definite D call. There are 13 residues in the CDR3. Germline CDR1 reads GTSNPN; CDR2 reads SVGIG (reference sequence). V was pared by 3 bases and J by 4 bases, with 7 bases between. The CDR3: CAWRDMGANVLTF. The CDR3 bases are TGTGCCTGGAGAGATATGGGGGCCAACGTCCTGACTTTC.

This chain connects TRBV6-5 to TRBJ1-5; TRBD1 agrees at 9 bases. Germline V lookup: CDR1 MNHEY, CDR2 SVGAGI. This CDR3 is 14 amino acids long. The V gene end was trimmed by 6 bases and the J gene end by 4 bases; junction bases not matched to a gene: 4. CDR3 in amino acids: CASRRGQGNQPQHF. CDR3 bases: TGTGCCAGCAGACGGGGACAGGGTAATCAGCCCCAGCATTTT.

This clone was found once. In DNA form, the CDR3 reads TGTGCCAGTAGTATAGCGGCGGGAGTGACAGATACGCAGTATTTT. Translating gives CASSIAAGVTDTQYF. V usage is TRBV19 and J usage is TRBJ2-3, with 7 positions matching TRBD2. Germline CDR1 and CDR2: LNHDA and SQIVND (reference sequence). With V trimmed by 1 base and J by 3 bases, 4 bases remained unmatched. This CDR3 has 15 amino acids.

J is TRBJ1-1 and V is TRBV18; D call uncertain. This CDR3 has 13 amino acids. Germline lookup yields CDR1 KGHSH and CDR2 LQKENI. Trimming left V 3 bases short and J 0 bases short, with 5 bases between. The CDR3 nucleotides read TGTGCCAGCTCACCGAGCCTGAACACTGAAGCTTTCTTT. Protein: CASSPSLNTEAFF.

The CDR3 loop reads CASSRTGRGTAAYNEQFF. The CDR3, as DNA: TGTGCCAGCAGCCGGACGGGGAGAGGGACCGCCGCCTACAATGAGCAGTTCTTC. This rearrangement joins TRBV7-2 to TRBJ2-1, with D perhaps being TRBD1 or TRBD2 (5 bases each). The germline V and J ends were trimmed by 5 bases and 2 bases, with 22 bases remaining between them. The CDR3 is 18 residues long. The germline V gene encodes CDR1 SGHTA and CDR2 FQGNSA.

This clone was detected a few times. J is TRBJ2-1 and V is TRBV19; 7 bases are a match to TRBD2. After removal of 7 bases from V and 9 bases from J, the junction contained 6 bases not matched to a gene. This CDR3 contains 12 residues. Per germline, CDR1 LNHDA and CDR2 SQIVND (reference sequence). CDR3 nucleotide sequence: TGTGCCAGTACGGCGGGAGTACTTGAGCAGTTCTTC. As protein: CASTAGVLEQFF.